This T cell receptor beta chain was obtained from a study of beta chain features in type 1 diabetes. Broader study findings: People with Type 1 diabetes carried modestly yet significantly shorter TCRB CDR3s in all four CD4+ subsets.

Expressed TCRB transcripts got sequenced, as all isolated RNA was reverse transcribed. TCRdb keeps only in-frame clones here, not all; method: immunoSEQ multiplex PCR. The data show around 180,000 clones, with about 8% seen just once and approximately 0.87% held by the top ten. In this sample, this clone turned up a few times. Its specificity is not known. The V and J ends lost 7 bases and 6 bases, in that order; junction bases with no gene match: 17. The CDR3 is 18 amino acids. Germline V lookup: CDR1 SGHVS, CDR2 FQNEAQ. CD4+ cells of the naive, central memory, regulatory and stem cell-like memory types were sorted via CD45RO/CCR7/CD25/CD127/CD95/CD27.

The chain carries TRBV7-8 and TRBJ2-1; 11 positions match TRBD2. Material: central memory CD4+ T cells from blood. This TCR was sampled from a woman between 35 and 50 years old with type 1 diabetes. In nucleotides, the CDR3 is TGTGCCAGCATCCGGGTAACTAGCGGGGGATCGTTGTTCAATGAGCAGTTCTTC. Protein product: CASIRVTSGGSLFNEQFF.